The 28 T cell receptor beta chains in this list originate from one sample, sequenced in a study of shared clonotypes between healthy human individuals (dated by TCRdb to the early 2020s). Preparation of the library involved the immunoSEQ multiplex PCR assay. TCRdb re-hosts the immuneACCESS table, in-frame sequences only. Its copies lack some clones; in the studies checked, an unresolved V gene accounts for under half of them, and the cause for the rest is not known. The sample data list approximately 2,300,000 clones, and about 90% of these were observed just once. Around 0.38% of the sample is taken by the ten largest. What was sequenced was naive CD4+ T cells from PBMCs. This specimen's cell subset or site label, per the study, means: CD45RA+ positively selected. Receptors originate from a man aged 18 to 30 in good health. Some clones in this sample may be carry-over from other donors' samples.

The chain has TRBV5-5 and TRBJ2-5, with a possible D match to TRBD1 (6 bases). Germline values: CDR1 SGHKS, CDR2 YYEKEE (reference sequence). The length of the CDR3 is 15 residues. Trimming stripped 7 bases from V and 10 bases from J, with 26 bases between. The CDR3 loop is CASGLNHQGPANQYF. The DNA for the CDR3 is TGTGCCAGCGGATTGAACCACCAGGGGCCGGCCAACCAGTACTTC.

This sequence joins TRBV5-1 and TRBJ2-6; perhaps D is TRBD1 or TRBD2 (5 bases each). Trimming pared 5 bases from V and 4 bases from J, leaving 16 bases between. The CDR3 runs 16 residues. Germline V lookup: CDR1 SGHRS, CDR2 YFSETQ. The CDR3 protein is CASSRVLGEGANVLTF. The CDR3 nucleotides are TGCGCCAGCAGTCGGGTCCTGGGGGAAGGGGCCAACGTCCTGACTTTC.

The chain carries TRBV11-2 and TRBJ1-2; 10 bases fit TRBD1. There are 18 residues in the CDR3. With V trimmed by 4 bases and J by 4 bases, 15 bases remained unmatched. Germline values: CDR1 SGHAT, CDR2 FQNNGV. DNA of the CDR3: TGTGCCAGCAGCTCTACCCCGGGACAGGGGTCAATTCTCTATGGCTACACCTTC. Translated: CASSSTPGQGSILYGYTF.

This clone was seen a handful of times. V usage is TRBV7-9 and J usage is TRBJ1-2; 9 nucleotides agree with TRBD1. With 1 base clipped from V and 7 bases from J, the junction kept 7 bases outside the gene matches. The CDR3 consists of 15 residues. Germline loops: CDR1 SEHNR, CDR2 FQNEAQ (reference sequence). The CDR3: CASSLGGQGDGGYTF. The CDR3 DNA reads as TGTGCCAGCAGCTTAGGGGGACAGGGTGATGGTGGCTACACCTTC.

A single count supports this clone. The J gene is TRBJ1-4, the V gene TRBV9; D ambiguous. The ends were cut back, 2 bases at V and 4 bases at J, with 9 bases in the middle. This CDR3 region has 14 residues. Germline V lookup: CDR1 SGDLS, CDR2 YYNGEE. The CDR3 bases are TGTGCCAGCAGCGTGGGCCGGAATAATGAAAAACTGTTTTTT. It encodes CASSVGRNNEKLFF.

This clone was seen only once. The chain uses TRBV27 and TRBJ2-7, with D possibly TRBD1 on 7 matching bases. Trimming removed 9 bases from V and 1 base from J, with 19 bases in between. The germline gives CDR1 MNHEY, CDR2 SMNVEV (reference sequence). The CDR3 is 15 amino acids. The CDR3 bases are TGTGCCAGTCTAGAGCGGAGGGGGCGATCCTACGAGCAGTACTTC. It codes for CASLERRGRSYEQYF.

The chain uses TRBV4-3 and TRBJ2-3, with 10 bases fitting TRBD2. The CDR3 runs to 17 residues. Germline lookup yields CDR1 LGHNA and CDR2 YSLEER. Trimming took 1 base from V and 5 from J; bases not matched to a gene: 9. The CDR3, as DNA: TGCGCCAGCAGCCAAGTCGGGCTAGCGGGAGAAAAAGATACGCAGTATTTT. Translated: CASSQVGLAGEKDTQYF.

The rearrangement uses TRBV2 and TRBJ1-1, with 8 bases fitting TRBD1. In germline, CDR1 is SNHLY, CDR2 FYNNEI. This CDR3 spans 13 amino acids. The V and J ends lost 9 bases and 5 bases, in that order; junction bases with no gene match: 8. For the CDR3, the DNA is TGTGCCAGTACTATGGACAGGGAGACTGAAGCTTTCTTT. Amino acids: CASTMDRETEAFF.

The chain couples TRBV5-6 to TRBJ1-4; D gene uncertain. Germline V gene sequence: CDR1 SGHDT, CDR2 YYEEEE. Trimming pared 4 bases from V and 4 bases from J, leaving 11 bases between. The CDR3 has 14 amino acids. CDR3 sequence: CASSPGLINEKLFF. The CDR3 DNA follows: TGTGCCAGCAGCCCCGGCTTGATTAATGAAAAACTGTTTTTT.

The V and J genes are TRBV27 and TRBJ2-7, with D hard to call. The germline V gene has CDR1 MNHEY and CDR2 SMNVEV (reference sequence). V lost 7 bases, J lost 2 bases, and 18 bases lay in between. The CDR3 sequence is 15 residues long. The CDR3 loop is CASTTALGPPYEQYF. CDR3 in DNA: TGTGCCAGCACCACGGCGCTCGGTCCTCCCTACGAGCAGTACTTC.

V usage is TRBV28 and J usage is TRBJ1-1; TRBD1 is a possible D gene (6 bases). Between the trimmed V and J ends, which lost 5 bases and 8 bases, there was a span of 12 bases. The germline V gene has CDR1 MDHEN and CDR2 SYDVKM. The CDR3 extends over 12 amino acids. Here the CDR3 reads CASSLRTDEAFF. CDR3 nucleotide sequence: TGTGCCAGCAGTCTCCGGACAGACGAAGCTTTCTTT.

Notes on this clone: Other DNA sequences from this sample encode an identical CDR3 as well. V gene TRBV5-1 combines with J gene TRBJ2-2, with D perhaps matching TRBD1 (7 bases). The CDR3 runs 15 residues. Trimming removed 4 bases from V and 2 bases from J, with 12 bases in between. Germline CDR1 SGHRS, CDR2 YFSETQ. DNA for the CDR3: TGCGCCAGCAGCGGGGGGACAGCTAACACCGGGGAGCTGTTTTTT. Translation gives CASSGGTANTGELFF.

The rearrangement links TRBV5-1 to TRBJ2-7, with 13 bases identical to TRBD2. The CDR3 is 16 residues long. Germline V gene lookup returns CDR1 SGHRS and CDR2 YFSETQ. The junction had 9 bases not matched to a gene; V was cut back by 2 bases and J by 7 bases. Here the CDR3 DNA reads TGCGCCAGCAGCTTCACGACTAGCGGGAGGCGTCTGGAGCAGTACTTC. This sequence encodes CASSFTTSGRRLEQYF. The variable domain in full, completed from reference TRBV5-1 and TRBJ2-7, reads KAGVTQTPRYLIKTRGQQVTLSCSPISGHRSVSWYQQTPGQGLQFLFEYFSETQRNKGNFPGRFSGRQFSNSRSEMNVSTLELGDSALYLCASSFTTSGRRLEQYFGPGTRLTVT.

The V and J genes are TRBV28 and TRBJ1-2; D remains unclear. This CDR3 contains 14 residues. Germline lookup yields CDR1 MDHEN and CDR2 SYDVKM. Trimming removed 6 bases from V and 5 bases from J, with 16 bases in between. The CDR3 reads CASSLGSYRYGYTF. CDR3 coding DNA: TGTGCCAGCAGCCTAGGGAGTTATCGGTATGGCTACACCTTC.

The chain links TRBV19 to TRBJ1-1; 7 positions agree with TRBD1. From germline, CDR1 is LNHDA and CDR2 SQIVND (reference sequence). The CDR3 runs to 14 residues. The V gene end was trimmed by 0 bases and the J gene end by 6 bases; junction bases not matched to a gene: 4. Here the CDR3 reads CASSIDRGTAEAFF. The CDR3 DNA follows: TGTGCCAGTAGTATAGATAGGGGGACAGCTGAAGCTTTCTTT. Filled out from reference TRBV19 and TRBJ1-1, the complete variable domain reads DGGITQSPKYLFRKEGQNVTLSCEQNLNHDAMYWYRQDPGQGLRLIYYSQIVNDFQKGDIAEGYSVSREKKESFPLTVTSAQKNPTAFYLCASSIDRGTAEAFFGQGTRLTVV.

This chain links TRBV28 with TRBJ2-7, with a possible D match to TRBD2 (5 bases). Trimming removed 4 bases from V and 3 bases from J, with 10 bases in between. CDR3 size: 13 residues. Germline V gene data show CDR1 as MDHEN and CDR2 as SYDVKM. The CDR3 sequence is CASSSGLFYEQYF. Written as DNA, the CDR3 is TGTGCCAGCAGTTCTGGACTCTTCTACGAGCAGTACTTC.

This clone was seen more than once but under ten times. The chain is built from TRBV7-7 and TRBJ2-3, with 9 bases lining up with TRBD2. The CDR3 is 14 residues long. The germline CDR1 and CDR2 sequences are SSHAT and FNYEAQ (reference sequence). The V gene end was trimmed by 5 bases and the J gene end by 1 base; junction bases not matched to a gene: 1. The CDR3 DNA is TGTGCCAGCAGCCCTAGCGGGGGCACAGATACGCAGTATTTT. Translated, it gives CASSPSGGTDTQYF.

This clone has a single count. The chain recombines TRBV29-1 with TRBJ2-5; D possibly matches TRBD1 or TRBD2 (5 bases each). V lost 7 bases and J 2 bases, leaving 14 bases between the germline ends. The germline V gene encodes CDR1 SQVTM and CDR2 ANQGSEA. The length of the CDR3 is 13 residues. The CDR3 sequence: CSASPGQQETQYF. As DNA, the CDR3 is TGCAGCGCCAGCCCGGGGCAGCAAGAGACCCAGTACTTC.

This clone has a handful of counts. The CDR3 region is CASSLPSGGTEAFF. For the CDR3, the DNA is TGCGCCAGCAGCTTGCCCTCGGGTGGGACTGAAGCTTTCTTT. The gene calls are TRBV5-1 and TRBJ1-1; D is uncertain. Germline lookup yields CDR1 SGHRS and CDR2 YFSETQ. The V end was cut by 1 base, the J end by 5 bases, with 12 bases between. This CDR3 has 14 amino acids.

The chain couples TRBV7-3 to TRBJ1-6, with D maybe TRBD1 (5 bases). The CDR3 contains 16 residues. Trimming pared 2 bases from V and 9 bases from J, leaving 17 bases between. Per germline, CDR1 SGHTA and CDR2 FQGTGA. The CDR3 nucleotides read TGTGCCAGCAGCTTAGAACCTCAGGGCCTCGGTTCACCCCTCCACTTT. As protein: CASSLEPQGLGSPLHF.

The rearrangement links TRBV7-3 to TRBJ2-7; D call uncertain. Germline V lookup: CDR1 SGHTA, CDR2 FQGTGA. V was pared by 3 bases and J by 7 bases, with 16 bases between. CDR3 length equals 14 residues. The CDR3 loop reads CASSFGPSVGEQYF. CDR3 sequence (DNA): TGTGCCAGCAGCTTCGGTCCCTCAGTAGGAGAGCAGTACTTC.

This clone has just one count. The rearrangement uses TRBV27 and TRBJ2-7, with 9 bases identical to TRBD1. Germline V gene lookup returns CDR1 MNHEY and CDR2 SMNVEV (reference sequence). This CDR3 comprises 15 residues. V gave up 2 bases and J gave up 2 bases; unmatched junction bases: 4. For the CDR3, the DNA is TGTGCCAGCAGTTTAGGACAGGGGTTCACCTACGAGCAGTACTTC. Translating it yields CASSLGQGFTYEQYF.

The V and J genes are TRBV6-6 and TRBJ1-5, with TRBD1 identical over 7 bases. The V segment lost 6 bases and the J segment 1 base; nucleotides outside the gene matches: 9. This CDR3 is built from 16 residues. Germline CDR1 is MNHNY and CDR2 is SVGAGI (reference sequence). The CDR3 reads CASRPTGTWSNQPQHF. In DNA form, the CDR3 reads TGTGCCAGCAGACCGACAGGGACTTGGAGCAATCAGCCCCAGCATTTT.

This chain's CDR3 is CASSFISGDTEAFF. The CDR3 nucleotides read TGTGCCAGCAGTTTCATATCGGGGGACACTGAAGCTTTCTTT. The rearrangement joins TRBV28 to TRBJ1-1; D possibly corresponds to TRBD1 (5 bases). Germline V CDR1 and CDR2: MDHEN, SYDVKM. This CDR3 comprises 14 residues. With 3 bases removed from V and 3 bases from J, the gap between germline ends came to 11 bases.

Regarding this clone: Other DNA sequences of this sample code for an identical CDR3. This chain uses TRBV30 with TRBJ2-1, with D uncertain. Trimming cost V 5 bases and J 1 base, with 3 bases left between them. Germline V lookup: CDR1 GTSNPN, CDR2 SVGIG (reference sequence). There are 11 residues in the CDR3. CDR3 in amino acids: CAWASYNEQFF. The CDR3, as DNA: TGTGCCTGGGCGTCCTACAATGAGCAGTTCTTC.

This chain links TRBV5-1 with TRBJ1-1; 10 bases line up with TRBD1. V lost 6 bases, J lost 0 bases, and 5 bases stayed unmatched. CDR1 and CDR2 from the germline V gene are SGHRS and YFSETQ. CDR3 length equals 15 residues. As DNA, the CDR3 is TGCGCCAGCACCCGGACAGGGGGACTGAACACTGAAGCTTTCTTT. Translation: CASTRTGGLNTEAFF.

This clone has only one observation. The chain is built from TRBV5-1 and TRBJ2-5; D is perhaps TRBD1 (5 bases). The J call is uncertain, as TRBJ2-7 better fits the DNA end. Germline V gives CDR1 SGHRS, CDR2 YFSETQ. This CDR3 spans 15 amino acids. In DNA, the CDR3 is TGCGCCAGCAGCTTGGGCCCCAGGGTAAGCGACGAGCAGTACTTC. As protein: CASSLGPRVSDEQYF.

A note on this clone: Other DNA sequences in this specimen translate into the identical CDR3. This chain joins TRBV9 and TRBJ2-3; D ambiguous. The V end was cut by 0 bases, the J end by 2 bases, with 7 bases between. Germline V gene sequence: CDR1 SGDLS, CDR2 YYNGEE. CDR3 size: 14 residues. CDR3 loop: CASSVAPSTDTQYF. The CDR3 DNA reads as TGTGCCAGCAGCGTAGCCCCGTCCACAGATACGCAGTATTTT.